This T cell receptor beta chain was profiled in a study of cytomegalovirus exposure and HLA in healthy donors. Study overall: T cells numbering about 179 million yielded 100 million to 120 million unique TCR beta sequences in an earlier analysis.

Study conclusions and caveats: Of the V segments, some could not be distinguished, including TRBV6-2 and TRBV6-3, and were excluded. As confirmed in vitro, three CMV-associated chains were specific for CMV antigens. A missense DCLRE1C variant was associated with V- and J-gene trimming of TCR beta chains in a later analysis, and an independent cohort replicated the association.

The junction had 3 bases not matched to a gene; V was cut back by 3 bases and J by 8 bases. Germline-derived CDR1 and CDR2 are MNHEY and SMNVEV (reference sequence). The CDR3 is 14 amino acids. PCR involved 60 Vbeta and 13 Jbeta primers. This table comes from immunoSEQ multiplex PCR, and its TCRdb copy is limited to in-frame clones, with some not included. The table includes around 100,000 clones, roughly 82% detected once. Remarks on this clone: Its antigen is unknown.

The specimen sequenced was PBMCs. This sequence joins TRBV27 and TRBJ1-4; 10 positions match TRBD1. This receptor was obtained from a man between 25 and 39 years old in good health and CMV-seropositive. The CDR3 DNA sequence: TGTGCCAGCAGTTTTTGGACAGGGGGAGAAAAACTGTTTTTT. It codes for CASSFWTGGEKLFF.